The 24 T cell receptor beta chains in this list originate from one sample, sequenced in a study of cytomegalovirus exposure and HLA in healthy donors. It was with 60 Vbeta and 13 Jbeta primers that the PCR ran. Repertoires were generated with immunoSEQ multiplex PCR, while TCRdb's copy carries only in-frame clones and drops some. This table holds roughly 290,000 clones, about 80% found once. The sample comprised PBMCs. These TCRs come from a girl aged 2 to 9 in good health and CMV-seronegative.

This chain connects TRBV4-1 to TRBJ1-3; the D gene is possibly TRBD1 (6 bases). CDR3 length: 17 residues. V lost 3 bases and J 4 bases, leaving 19 bases between the germline ends. CDR1 is MGHRA, CDR2 YSYEKL, per germline. CDR3 sequence (DNA): TGCGCCAGCAGCCAGGAATCCGGGACATTAAACGGAAACACCATATATTTT. Translating it yields CASSQESGTLNGNTIYF.

The chain recombines TRBV7-2 with TRBJ1-2; 9 bases line up with TRBD1. This CDR3 has 14 residues. Germline trimming cut 7 bases from V and 3 bases from J; bases unmatched to any gene: 6. Germline CDR1 reads SGHTA; CDR2 reads FQGNSA. The CDR3 DNA follows: TGTGCCAGCATCGACAGGGGGACCTACTATGGCTACACCTTC. This encodes CASIDRGTYYGYTF.

The chain employs TRBV5-7 and TRBJ2-3, with D possibly TRBD2 on 6 matching bases. TRBV5-7 is reported as an ORF; its role is uncertain. Trimming took 0 bases from V and 2 from J, leaving 16 bases between them. The CDR3 sequence is 17 residues long. The CDR3 region has the DNA TGTGCCAGCAGCTTGGTATCCGGGAGTGGGTTCACAGATACGCAGTATTTT. The encoded protein is CASSLVSGSGFTDTQYF.

The genes are TRBV9 and TRBJ2-1, with 12 bases matching TRBD2. V shed 0 bases, J shed 5 bases, and the junction held 3 bases outside the gene matches. Per germline, CDR1 SGDLS and CDR2 YYNGEE. The CDR3 is 16 amino acids. CDR3 nucleotides: TGTGCCAGCAGCGTAGCCCGGACTAGCGGGGACAATGAGCAGTTCTTC. Amino acids: CASSVARTSGDNEQFF.

The rearrangement joins TRBV19 to TRBJ1-5; 10 positions agree with TRBD1. V shed 7 bases and J 2 bases; nucleotides not matched to a gene: 8. The germline CDR1 and CDR2 sequences are LNHDA and SQIVND (reference sequence). This CDR3 spans 16 amino acids. CDR3 loop: CASKTRDRGGNQPQHF. The DNA of the CDR3 is TGTGCCAGTAAAACCCGGGACAGGGGTGGCAATCAGCCCCAGCATTTT.

This clone was recorded only once. The chain has TRBV6-1 and TRBJ2-3, with a weak D call TRBD1 (5 bases). V gave up 1 base and J gave up 2 bases, with 13 bases separating them. This CDR3 comprises 16 residues. CDR1 is MNHNS and CDR2 is SASEGT in the germline V gene. In nucleotides, the CDR3 is TGTGCCAGCAGTGAAGTAAGGACAAGAATCACAGATACGCAGTATTTT. Its translation: CASSEVRTRITDTQYF.

J is TRBJ1-5 and V is TRBV28; D is undetermined. V was cut by 5 bases and J by 2 bases, with 13 bases left in between. The CDR3 loop spans 15 amino acids. CDR1 and CDR2 from the germline V gene are MDHEN and SYDVKM. The CDR3 DNA reads as TGTGCCAGCAGTCTATCTTGGGGAGGCAATCAGCCCCAGCATTTT. Its protein product is CASSLSWGGNQPQHF.

V and J are TRBV28 and TRBJ1-4; D gene ambiguous. The CDR3 has 12 amino acids. Trimming left V 6 bases short and J 6 bases short, with 8 bases between. CDR1 is MDHEN, CDR2 SYDVKM, per germline. Written as DNA, the CDR3 is TGTGCCAGCAGCATTGTTTATGAAAAACTGTTTTTT. This encodes CASSIVYEKLFF.

This CDR3 reads CASSLGRAATYEQYF. The CDR3 DNA is TGTGCCAGCAGTTTAGGGCGGGCAGCGACCTACGAGCAGTACTTC. The chain joins TRBV27 to TRBJ2-7; D is possibly TRBD2 (5 bases). The CDR3 has 15 amino acids. Germline V lookup: CDR1 MNHEY, CDR2 SMNVEV (reference sequence). V was shortened by 2 bases and J by 2 bases, with 13 bases between the two germline ends.

V gene TRBV7-9 combines with J gene TRBJ2-7, with TRBD2 identical over 12 bases. Germline lookup yields CDR1 SEHNR and CDR2 FQNEAQ (reference sequence). The junction had 9 bases not matched to a gene; V was cut back by 5 bases and J by 4 bases. There are 16 residues in the CDR3. The CDR3 sequence: CASSRTSGDRGYEQYF. The CDR3, as DNA: TGTGCCAGCAGCCGGACTAGCGGGGACCGGGGGTACGAGCAGTACTTC.

This chain links TRBV6-1 with TRBJ1-6; D uncertain. This CDR3 has 13 amino acids. Trimming pared 6 bases from V and 5 bases from J, leaving 8 bases between. Germline CDR1 MNHNS, CDR2 SASEGT. The CDR3 spells CASRQTNNSPLHF. CDR3 bases: TGTGCCAGCAGACAGACTAATAATTCACCCCTCCACTTT.

The sample holds a few counts of this clone. The gene calls are TRBV7-6 and TRBJ2-7; the match to TRBD2 covers 10 bases. The germline V gene has CDR1 SGHVS and CDR2 FNYEAQ. V trimming: 3 bases; J trimming: 0 bases; junction bases outside the gene matches: 5. The CDR3 has 16 amino acids. The CDR3 coding sequence is TGTGCCAGCAGCTTTGGGGCTAGCGGGAGCTCCTACGAGCAGTACTTC. It codes for CASSFGASGSSYEQYF. Complete variable domain (other parts from reference TRBV7-6 and TRBJ2-7): GAGVSQSPRYKVTKRGQDVALRCDPISGHVSLYWYRQALGQGPEFLTYFNYEAQQDKSGLPNDRFSAERPEGSISTLTIQRTEQRDSAMYRCASSFGASGSSYEQYFGPGTRLTVT.

The V gene is TRBV6-1, the J gene TRBJ1-4, with 7 bases matching TRBD1. Looked up from germline, CDR1 is MNHNS and CDR2 is SASEGT. CDR3 length: 14 amino acids. The V segment lost 7 bases and the J segment 8 bases; nucleotides outside the gene matches: 10. DNA of the CDR3: TGTGCCAGCATACCGGGACAGCTACCCGAAAAACTGTTTTTT. As protein: CASIPGQLPEKLFF.

The genes are TRBV5-1 and TRBJ2-3; weak D call: TRBD2 (5 bases). Germline V lookup: CDR1 SGHRS, CDR2 YFSETQ. V shed 2 bases and J shed 0 bases, with 13 bases lying between them. The CDR3 runs 16 residues. The CDR3 region is CASSFPSRASTDTQYF. The CDR3 DNA reads as TGCGCCAGCAGCTTCCCTAGCCGAGCTAGCACAGATACGCAGTATTTT. Filled out from reference TRBV5-1 and TRBJ2-3, the complete variable domain reads KAGVTQTPRYLIKTRGQQVTLSCSPISGHRSVSWYQQTPGQGLQFLFEYFSETQRNKGNFPGRFSGRQFSNSRSEMNVSTLELGDSALYLCASSFPSRASTDTQYFGPGTRLTVL.

The table lists this clone with a count of one. This rearrangement joins TRBV5-1 to TRBJ2-2; 10 positions agree with TRBD1. The CDR3 has 16 amino acids. Germline V gene lookup returns CDR1 SGHRS and CDR2 YFSETQ. V was clipped by 3 bases and J by 2 bases; unmatched bases: 4. This CDR3 is CASSWTGGLNTGELFF. The CDR3 nucleotides read TGCGCCAGCAGCTGGACAGGGGGGTTAAACACCGGGGAGCTGTTTTTT.

The V call is TRBV5-6, the J call TRBJ1-1, with 7 positions matching TRBD1. V shed 3 bases and J 9 bases; nucleotides not matched to a gene: 2. The CDR3 is 11 residues long. The germline V gene encodes CDR1 SGHDT and CDR2 YYEEEE. The CDR3 protein is CASSSDRQAFF. DNA of the CDR3: TGTGCCAGCAGCTCGGACAGGCAAGCTTTCTTT.

The rearrangement joins TRBV11-2 to TRBJ1-5, with no clear D. In germline, CDR1 is SGHAT, CDR2 FQNNGV. V was pared by 5 bases and J by 0 bases, with 14 bases between. The CDR3 is made up of 16 amino acids. The CDR3 here is CASSQLGGVSNQPQHF. The CDR3 DNA follows: TGTGCCAGCAGCCAATTGGGTGGAGTTAGCAATCAGCCCCAGCATTTT. The complete variable domain, with remaining parts taken from reference TRBV11-2 and TRBJ1-5, reads EAGVAQSPRYKIIEKRQSVAFWCNPISGHATLYWYQQILGQGPKLLIQFQNNGVVDDSQLPKDRFSAERLKGVDSTLKIQPAKLEDSAVYLCASSQLGGVSNQPQHFGDGTRLSIL.

This chain joins TRBV19 and TRBJ2-1; 10 nucleotides align to TRBD2. Looked up from germline, CDR1 is LNHDA and CDR2 is SQIVND (reference sequence). V shed 5 bases, J shed 0 bases, and the junction held 10 bases outside the gene matches. The CDR3 has 18 amino acids. The CDR3 sequence: CASSGASGGRSSYNEQFF. Here the CDR3 DNA reads TGTGCCAGTAGTGGCGCTAGCGGGGGCCGAAGCTCCTACAATGAGCAGTTCTTC. The complete variable domain, with remaining parts taken from reference TRBV19 and TRBJ2-1, reads DGGITQSPKYLFRKEGQNVTLSCEQNLNHDAMYWYRQDPGQGLRLIYYSQIVNDFQKGDIAEGYSVSREKKESFPLTVTSAQKNPTAFYLCASSGASGGRSSYNEQFFGPGTRLTVL.

The genes are TRBV28 and TRBJ1-5, with no clear D. This CDR3 comprises 18 residues. Germline assignment: CDR1 MDHEN and CDR2 SYDVKM. Trimming removed 6 bases at V and 0 bases at J, with 21 bases between. The CDR3 nucleotides are TGTGCCAGCAGGAGCACGAGAATCCACCGTTATAGCAATCAGCCCCAGCATTTT. It yields the protein CASRSTRIHRYSNQPQHF.

On this clone itself: Other DNA sequences from this sample encode an identical CDR3 as well. The chain is built from TRBV2 and TRBJ1-1; 7 positions agree with TRBD1. The J segment lost 2 bases and the V segment lost 6 bases, leaving 3 bases of the junction unmatched. This CDR3 is built from 13 residues. The germline gives CDR1 SNHLY, CDR2 FYNNEI. The CDR3 DNA reads TGTGCCAGCAGCGACAGGGTCAACACTGAAGCTTTCTTT. Translated: CASSDRVNTEAFF.

This chain uses TRBV18 with TRBJ2-2; possibly TRBD1 for D (5 bases). The CDR3 consists of 13 residues. Germline V gene sequence: CDR1 KGHSH, CDR2 LQKENI. Trimming left V 1 base short and J 7 bases short, with 7 bases between. CDR3 DNA sequence: TGTGCCAGCTCACCACAGGGGAACGGGGAGCTGTTTTTT. It encodes CASSPQGNGELFF.

The chain uses TRBV7-9 and TRBJ1-2; maybe TRBD1 (6 bases). Trimming left V 3 bases short and J 10 bases short, with 15 bases between. This CDR3 region has 13 residues. Germline V lookup: CDR1 SEHNR, CDR2 FQNEAQ (reference sequence). CDR3 residues: CASSFPQGWYYTF. The CDR3 DNA is TGTGCCAGCAGCTTTCCACAGGGATGGTACTACACCTTC.

This chain joins TRBV7-8 and TRBJ2-1, with a weak D call TRBD2 (5 bases). CDR1 and CDR2 from the germline V gene are SGHVS and FQNEAQ. CDR3 length: 13 residues. Trimming removed 7 bases at V and 3 bases at J, with 10 bases between. DNA of the CDR3: TGTGCCAGCAACCCCGCGGGCTACAATGAGCAGTTCTTC. The encoded protein is CASNPAGYNEQFF.

The CDR3 spells CASSLGRGGEKLFF. DNA of the CDR3: TGTGCCAGCAGCTTAGGCAGGGGAGGGGAAAAACTGTTTTTT. The rearrangement links TRBV7-9 to TRBJ1-4, with D tentatively TRBD1 (6 bases). V lost 1 base and J 8 bases, leaving 11 bases between the germline ends. CDR1 is SEHNR and CDR2 is FQNEAQ in the germline V gene (reference sequence). The CDR3 loop spans 14 amino acids.